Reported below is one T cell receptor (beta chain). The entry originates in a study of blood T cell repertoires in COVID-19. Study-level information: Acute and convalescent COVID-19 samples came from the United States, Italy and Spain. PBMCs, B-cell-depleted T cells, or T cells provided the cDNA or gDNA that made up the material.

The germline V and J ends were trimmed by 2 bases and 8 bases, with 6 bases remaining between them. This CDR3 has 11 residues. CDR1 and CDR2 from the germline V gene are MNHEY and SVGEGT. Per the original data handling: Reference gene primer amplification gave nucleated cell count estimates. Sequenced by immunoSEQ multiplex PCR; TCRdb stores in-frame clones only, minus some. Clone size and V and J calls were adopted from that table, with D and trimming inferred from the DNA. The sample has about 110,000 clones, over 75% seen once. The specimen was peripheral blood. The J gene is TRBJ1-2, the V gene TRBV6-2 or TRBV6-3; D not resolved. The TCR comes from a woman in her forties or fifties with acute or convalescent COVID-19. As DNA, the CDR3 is TGTGCCAGCAGTTACCGTGTGGGCTACACCTTC. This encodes CASSYRVGYTF.